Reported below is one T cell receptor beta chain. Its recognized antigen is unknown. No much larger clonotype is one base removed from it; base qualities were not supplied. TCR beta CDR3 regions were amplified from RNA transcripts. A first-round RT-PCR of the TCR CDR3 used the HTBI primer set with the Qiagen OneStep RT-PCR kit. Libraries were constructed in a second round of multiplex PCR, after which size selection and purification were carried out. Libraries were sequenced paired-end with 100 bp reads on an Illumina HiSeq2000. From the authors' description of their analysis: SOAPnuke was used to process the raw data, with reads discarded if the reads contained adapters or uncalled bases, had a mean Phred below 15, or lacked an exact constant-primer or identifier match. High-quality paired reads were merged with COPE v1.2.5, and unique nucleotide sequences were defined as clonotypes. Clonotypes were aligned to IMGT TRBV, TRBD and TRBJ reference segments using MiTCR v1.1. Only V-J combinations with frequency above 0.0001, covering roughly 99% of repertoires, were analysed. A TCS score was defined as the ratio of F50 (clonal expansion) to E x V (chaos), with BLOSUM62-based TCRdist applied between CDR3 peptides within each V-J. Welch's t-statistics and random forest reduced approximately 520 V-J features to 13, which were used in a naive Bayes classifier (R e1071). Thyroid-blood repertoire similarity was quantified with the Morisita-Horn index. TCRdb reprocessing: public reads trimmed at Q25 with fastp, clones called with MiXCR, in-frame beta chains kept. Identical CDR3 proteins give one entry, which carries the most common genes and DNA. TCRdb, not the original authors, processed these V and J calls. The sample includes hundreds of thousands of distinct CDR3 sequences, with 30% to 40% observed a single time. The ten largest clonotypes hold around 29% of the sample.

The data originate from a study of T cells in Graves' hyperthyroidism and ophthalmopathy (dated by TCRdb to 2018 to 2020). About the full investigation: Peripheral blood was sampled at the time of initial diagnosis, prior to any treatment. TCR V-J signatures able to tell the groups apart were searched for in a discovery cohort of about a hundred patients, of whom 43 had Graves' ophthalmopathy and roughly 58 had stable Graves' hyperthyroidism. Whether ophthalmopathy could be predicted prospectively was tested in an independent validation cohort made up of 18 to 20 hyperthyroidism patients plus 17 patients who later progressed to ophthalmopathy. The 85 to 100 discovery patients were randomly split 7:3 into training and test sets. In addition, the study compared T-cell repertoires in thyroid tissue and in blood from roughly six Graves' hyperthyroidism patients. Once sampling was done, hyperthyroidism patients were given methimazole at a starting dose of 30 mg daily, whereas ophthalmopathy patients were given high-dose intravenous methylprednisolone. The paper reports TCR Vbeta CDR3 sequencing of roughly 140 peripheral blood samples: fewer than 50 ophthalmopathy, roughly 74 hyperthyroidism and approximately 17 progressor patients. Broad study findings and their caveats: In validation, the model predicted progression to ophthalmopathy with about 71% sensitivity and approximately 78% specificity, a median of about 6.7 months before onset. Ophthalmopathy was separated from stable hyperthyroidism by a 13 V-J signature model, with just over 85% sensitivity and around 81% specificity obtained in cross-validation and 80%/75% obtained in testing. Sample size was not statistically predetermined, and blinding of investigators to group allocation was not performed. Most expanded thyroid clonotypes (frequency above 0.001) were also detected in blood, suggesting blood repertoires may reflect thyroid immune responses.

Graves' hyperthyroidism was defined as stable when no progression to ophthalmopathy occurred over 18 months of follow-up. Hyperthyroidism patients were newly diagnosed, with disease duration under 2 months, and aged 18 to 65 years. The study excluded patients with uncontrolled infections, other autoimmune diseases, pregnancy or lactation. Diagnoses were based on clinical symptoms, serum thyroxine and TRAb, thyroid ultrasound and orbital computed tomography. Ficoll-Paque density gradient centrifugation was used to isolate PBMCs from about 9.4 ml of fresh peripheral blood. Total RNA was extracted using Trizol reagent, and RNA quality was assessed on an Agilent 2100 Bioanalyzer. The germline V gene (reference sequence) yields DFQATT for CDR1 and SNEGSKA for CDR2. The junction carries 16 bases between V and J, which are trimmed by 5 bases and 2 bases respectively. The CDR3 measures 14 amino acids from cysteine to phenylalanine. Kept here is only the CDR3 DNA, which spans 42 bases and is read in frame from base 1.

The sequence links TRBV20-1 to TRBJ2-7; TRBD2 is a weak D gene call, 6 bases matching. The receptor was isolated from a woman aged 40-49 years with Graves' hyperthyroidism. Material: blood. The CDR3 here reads CSAGLFSGTYEQYF. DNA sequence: TGCAGTGCTGGCCTATTTAGCGGAACCTACGAGCAGTACTTC.